These 3 T cell receptor beta chains came from one sample sequenced in a study of early T cells in non-severe SARS-CoV-2 infection. TCRdb re-analysed the 5' RACE reads in MiXCR, keeping a single row per CDR3 protein. The sample has about 77,000 distinct CDR3 sequences, less than 5.5% seen once. Sample: whole blood, taken at baseline. These receptors originate from an adult who was a healthcare worker with PCR-confirmed SARS-CoV-2 infection or an uninfected control (not recorded which).

This clonotype has more than one count but fewer than ten. CDR3 coding DNA: TGTGCCAGCAGTCAGACCCCTTCCACCGGGGAGCTGTTTTTT. Amino acids: CASSQTPSTGELFF. V is TRBV6-6 and J is TRBJ2-2; D unresolved. Germline loops: CDR1 MNHNY, CDR2 SVGAGI (reference sequence). The CDR3 sequence is 14 residues long. Trimming shortened V by 5 bases and J by 4 bases, and 11 bases separated the two germline ends.

In this sample, this clonotype turned up many times. The V gene is TRBV30, the J gene TRBJ1-6; D is uncertain. Per the germline V gene, CDR1 is GTSNPN and CDR2 is SVGIG (reference sequence). The CDR3 totals 13 residues. Trimming removed 0 bases at V and 8 bases at J, with 8 bases between. CDR3 residues: CAWSVRGDSPLHF. CDR3 in DNA: TGTGCCTGGAGTGTACGGGGTGATTCACCCCTCCACTTT.

In this sample, this clonotype turned up a few times. The chain joins TRBV11-3 to TRBJ2-2; D call uncertain. Trimming took 5 bases from V and 1 from J, leaving 14 bases between them. The CDR3 is made up of 16 amino acids. Germline lookup yields CDR1 SGHNT and CDR2 YENEEA. CDR3 nucleotide sequence: TGTGCCAGCAGCACCCGGGCAGGCGGGAACACCGGGGAGCTGTTTTTT. The encoded protein is CASSTRAGGNTGELFF.